This T cell receptor beta chain was observed in a study of T cell repertoires in cytomegalovirus infection. General study findings and limits: Clonotypes of TCR beta that were HLA-C-restricted and CMV-specific dominated the ex vivo response.

With V trimmed by 4 bases and J by 6 bases, 4 bases remained unmatched. CDR1 and CDR2 from the germline V gene are SGHTA and FQGNSA. CDR3 size: 15 residues. Using its own MiXCR run on the reads, TCRdb lists one record per CDR3 protein. The sample records approximately 97,000 distinct CDR3 sequences, 15% to 20% being singletons. The table lists this clonotype with many counts. The target antigen is unknown. The sequencing sample was made of PBMCs. V usage is TRBV7-2 and J usage is TRBJ1-3; 12 nucleotides match TRBD1. The source of this sequence is a human donor in good health (CMV status not recorded). Some clones in this sample may be carry-over from other donors' samples. CDR3 nucleotides: TGTGCCAGCAGCTCCGGGACAGGGGGCTCAAACACCATATATTTT. This gives the protein CASSSGTGGSNTIYF. Supplemented by reference TRBV7-2 and TRBJ1-3, the full variable domain reads GAGVSQSPSNKVTEKGKDVELRCDPISGHTALYWYRQSLGQGLEFLIYFQGNSAPDKSGLPSDRFSAERTGGSVSTLTIQRTQQEDSAVYLCASSSGTGGSNTIYFGEGSWLTVV.